This entry features one T cell receptor (beta chain) sequence. Data came from immunoSEQ multiplex PCR; TCRdb stores just in-frame clones and leaves some out. The sample carries about 93,000 clones, roughly 90% recorded once. Germline V gene sequence: CDR1 LNHNV, CDR2 YYDKDF (reference sequence). V was clipped by 3 bases and J by 4 bases; unmatched bases: 10. The length of the CDR3 is 16 residues. The sample is drawn from a study of T cell changes during pregnancy in multiple sclerosis. Sequencing was performed on peripheral blood, taken before pregnancy. The sequence came from a female donor with multiple sclerosis, enrolled in a pregnancy study. The chain is built from TRBV15 and TRBJ1-2; TRBD1 matches 8 bases. The CDR3 spells CATSRSREGQVYGYTF. Here the CDR3 DNA reads TGTGCCACCAGCAGGTCCCGCGAGGGACAGGTCTATGGCTACACCTTC.